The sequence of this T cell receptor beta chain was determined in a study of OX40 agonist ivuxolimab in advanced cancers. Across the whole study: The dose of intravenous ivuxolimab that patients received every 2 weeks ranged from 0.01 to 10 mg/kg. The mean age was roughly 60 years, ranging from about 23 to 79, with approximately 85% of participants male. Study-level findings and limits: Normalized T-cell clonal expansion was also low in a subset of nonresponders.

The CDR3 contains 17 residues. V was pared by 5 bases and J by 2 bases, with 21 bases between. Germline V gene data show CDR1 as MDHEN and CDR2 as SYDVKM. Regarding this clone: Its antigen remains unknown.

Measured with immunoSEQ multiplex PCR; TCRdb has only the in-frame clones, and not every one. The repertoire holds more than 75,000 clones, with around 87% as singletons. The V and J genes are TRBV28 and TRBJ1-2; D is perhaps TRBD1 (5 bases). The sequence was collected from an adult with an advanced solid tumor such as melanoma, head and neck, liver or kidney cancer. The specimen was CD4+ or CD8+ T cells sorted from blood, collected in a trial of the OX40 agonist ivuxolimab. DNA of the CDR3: TGTGCCAGCAGTGGGACCCCACAGAGATTGGGGAACTATGGCTACACCTTC. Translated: CASSGTPQRLGNYGYTF.